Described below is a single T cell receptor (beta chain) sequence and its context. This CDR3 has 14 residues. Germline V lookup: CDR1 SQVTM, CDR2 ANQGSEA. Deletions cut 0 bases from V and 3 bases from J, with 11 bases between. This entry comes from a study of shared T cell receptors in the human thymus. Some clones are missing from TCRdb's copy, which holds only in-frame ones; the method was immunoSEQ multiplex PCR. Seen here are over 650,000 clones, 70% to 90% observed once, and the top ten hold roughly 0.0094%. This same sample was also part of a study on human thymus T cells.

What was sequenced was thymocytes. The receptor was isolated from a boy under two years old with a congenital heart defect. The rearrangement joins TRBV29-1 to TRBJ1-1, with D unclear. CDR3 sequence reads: CSVEDRVRDTEAFF. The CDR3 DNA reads TGCAGCGTTGAAGATCGGGTTCGGGACACTGAAGCTTTCTTT.